This T cell receptor (beta chain) was documented in a study of blood T cells in healthy people across ages. Whole-study results and caveats: Compared with aged donors, long-lived donors showed fewer expanded clones, suggesting selection.

Each donor had roughly 10 milliliters of peripheral blood drawn. Per sample, extraction of total RNA gave at least 5.5 micrograms in every case. As to this clonotype: Antigen: not known.

A J-beta primer mix and a sample-barcoded 5' primer were used in a second PCR of about 7 to 12 cycles. TCRdb recomputed calls from the 5' RACE reads with MiXCR, one row per CDR3 protein. Of about 640,000 distinct CDR3 sequences in the sample, under 70% were seen once. The ends were cut back, 6 bases at V and 0 bases at J, with 6 bases in the middle. The CDR3 totals 13 residues. Germline values: CDR1 LNHNV, CDR2 YYDKDF (reference sequence). Sequencing was carried out using blood. This receptor was taken from a man between 60 and 75 years old in good health. This chain joins TRBV15 and TRBJ2-1, with D hard to call. The CDR3 bases are TGTGCCACCAGTAGGGACTCCTACAATGAGCAGTTCTTC. The encoded protein is CATSRDSYNEQFF. The whole variable domain, remainder taken from reference TRBV15 and TRBJ2-1, is DAMVIQNPRYQVTQFGKPVTLSCSQTLNHNVMYWYQQKSSQAPKLLFHYYDKDFNNEADTPDNFQSRRPNTSFCFLDIRSPGLGDTAMYLCATSRDSYNEQFFGPGTRLTVL.